Listed here are 2 T cell receptor beta chains from one sample, sequenced in a study of a mutant IDH1 vaccine in newly diagnosed glioma. The time point: week 11, during vaccination. Doses consisted of 300 ug of mutant IDH1 20-mer peptide each, paired with topical imiquimod. Measured with immunoSEQ multiplex PCR; TCRdb has only the in-frame clones, and not every one. The sample consists of around 60,000 clones, 65% to 85% of them appearing once. The antigens these receptors bind are not known. The input for sequencing was PBMCs, taken from a glioma patient whose treatment included an IDH1 peptide vaccine. Receptors originate from a woman aged 45-60 years with glioma.

The V gene is TRBV5-4, the J gene TRBJ2-7; 8 positions match TRBD1. CDR3 length equals 13 residues. The V gene's germline CDR1 is SGHNT and CDR2 YYREEE (reference sequence). The V segment lost 2 bases and the J segment 4 bases; nucleotides outside the gene matches: 2. As DNA, the CDR3 is TGTGCCAGCAGCTTCGACAGGGGTTACGAGCAGTACTTC. This codes for CASSFDRGYEQYF.

J is TRBJ2-7 and V is TRBV7-9; D is uncertain. V was trimmed by 3 bases and J by 1 base, leaving 13 bases between them. The CDR3 loop spans 15 amino acids. Germline CDR1 reads SEHNR; CDR2 reads FQNEAQ (reference sequence). CDR3 nucleotides: TGTGCCAGCAGCTTGAGTGGCGCCCTATCCTACGAGCAGTACTTC. Translated: CASSLSGALSYEQYF. Filled out from reference TRBV7-9 and TRBJ2-7, the complete variable domain reads DTGVSQNPRHKITKRGQNVTFRCDPISEHNRLYWYRQTLGQGPEFLTYFQNEAQLEKSRLLSDRFSAERPKGSFSTLEIQRTEQGDSAMYLCASSLSGALSYEQYFGPGTRLTVT.